What follows are 27 T cell receptor beta chains derived from one specimen sequenced in a study of beta chain features in type 1 diabetes. All of the isolated RNA was reverse transcribed, so expressed TCRB transcripts were sequenced. TCRdb's table, derived via immunoSEQ multiplex PCR, lists solely in-frame clones and lacks some. This sample has under 400,000 clones, with roughly a fifth found just once. The sequenced sample was naive CD4+ T cells from blood. These receptors all come from a woman under 30 in good health.

This chain links TRBV11-1 with TRBJ2-3; the match to TRBD2 covers 8 bases. The CDR3 sequence is 15 residues long. Germline CDR1 and CDR2: SGHAT and FQDESV (reference sequence). Losses at the gene ends were 5 bases for V and 3 bases for J; bases not matched to a gene: 7. In DNA form, the CDR3 reads TGTGCCAGCAGCCTCATCGTAGCGGGAACAGATACGCAGTATTTT. Translation gives CASSLIVAGTDTQYF.

This sequence joins TRBV5-1 and TRBJ2-7, with D perhaps matching TRBD2 (6 bases). The germline gives CDR1 SGHRS, CDR2 YFSETQ. V was pared by 4 bases and J by 4 bases, with 18 bases between. The CDR3 spans 15 residues. Here the CDR3 DNA reads TGCGCCAGCAGCGTCGGTGGGACGGAGGGTTACGAGCAGTACTTC. The encoded protein is CASSVGGTEGYEQYF.

Comment on this clone: Other DNA sequences within the sample encode an identical CDR3. The gene calls are TRBV29-1 and TRBJ1-1; D possibly corresponds to TRBD1 (6 bases). Germline CDR1 SQVTM, CDR2 ANQGSEA. Trimming removed 2 bases from V and 0 bases from J, with 7 bases in between. The CDR3 totals 13 residues. The CDR3 DNA follows: TGCAGCGTTGAAACAGGGATGAACACTGAAGCTTTCTTT. It translates to CSVETGMNTEAFF. The full variable domain, its missing parts supplied by reference TRBV29-1 and TRBJ1-1, is SAVISQKPSRDICQRGTSLTIQCQVDSQVTMMFWYRQQPGQSLTLIATANQGSEATYESGFVIDKFPISRPNLTFSTLTVSNMSPEDSSIYLCSVETGMNTEAFFGQGTRLTVV.

This clone has a handful of counts. The chain couples TRBV18 to TRBJ2-3; 8 bases match TRBD1. The germline V gene has CDR1 KGHSH and CDR2 LQKENI. The CDR3 runs 15 residues. V lost 4 bases, J lost 8 bases, and 11 bases stayed unmatched. The DNA of the CDR3 is TGTGCCAGCTCACACCCAGCGGACAGGGATGGTACGCAGTATTTT. Translating it yields CASSHPADRDGTQYF. The complete variable domain, with remaining parts taken from reference TRBV18 and TRBJ2-3, reads NAGVMQNPRHLVRRRGQEARLRCSPMKGHSHVYWYRQLPEEGLKFMVYLQKENIIDESGMPKERFSAEFPKEGPSILRIQQVVRGDSAAYFCASSHPADRDGTQYFGPGTRLTVL.

The chain has TRBV15 and TRBJ2-7; a possible D gene is TRBD2 (5 bases). CDR1 is LNHNV, CDR2 YYDKDF, per germline (reference sequence). Between the trimmed V and J ends, which lost 5 bases and 2 bases, there was a span of 16 bases. This CDR3 is built from 15 residues. The CDR3 is CATSVPGSFAYEQYF. The CDR3 bases are TGTGCCACCAGCGTCCCTGGGAGCTTCGCCTACGAGCAGTACTTC.

The chain is built from TRBV4-2 and TRBJ1-2; 8 bases fit TRBD1. CDR1 is LGHNA and CDR2 is YNFKEQ in the germline V gene. The CDR3 spans 15 residues. The V gene end was trimmed by 1 base and the J gene end by 7 bases; junction bases not matched to a gene: 8. CDR3 residues: CASSQGFGQGLGYTF. DNA for the CDR3: TGTGCCAGCAGCCAAGGATTTGGACAGGGACTTGGCTACACCTTC.

J is TRBJ1-1 and V is TRBV7-3; a possible D gene is TRBD1 (6 bases). The CDR3 extends over 14 amino acids. Germline CDR1 and CDR2: SGHTA and FQGTGA. V lost 7 bases and J lost 1, with 13 bases in between. CDR3 sequence reads: CASTTEGGNTEAFF. CDR3 DNA: TGTGCCAGCACCACCGAAGGGGGGAACACTGAAGCTTTCTTT.

The chain is built from TRBV28 and TRBJ2-1; TRBD1 matches at 8 bases. The V gene end was trimmed by 2 bases and the J gene end by 9 bases; junction bases not matched to a gene: 9. Germline CDR1 and CDR2: MDHEN and SYDVKM. CDR3 length equals 15 residues. CDR3 region: CASSLRQGRAGEQFF. For the CDR3, the DNA is TGTGCCAGCAGTTTAAGACAGGGGAGAGCCGGTGAGCAGTTCTTC.

The gene calls are TRBV5-4 and TRBJ1-6; TRBD1 agrees at 7 bases. V gave up 4 bases and J gave up 8 bases; unmatched junction bases: 6. The CDR3 is made up of 14 amino acids. CDR1 is SGHNT, CDR2 YYREEE, per germline (reference sequence). CDR3 sequence reads: CASSPTGEYSPLHF. The CDR3 bases are TGTGCCAGCAGCCCCACAGGGGAGTATTCACCCCTCCACTTT.

The chain recombines TRBV7-2 with TRBJ2-1, with no clear D. Per the germline V gene, CDR1 is SGHTA and CDR2 is FQGNSA. Trimming stripped 7 bases from V and 8 bases from J, with 9 bases between. CDR3 length equals 11 residues. This CDR3 is CASTLSYEQFF. CDR3 in DNA: TGTGCCAGCACCCTCTCCTATGAGCAGTTCTTC.

In its sample, this clone was seen a few times. The chain carries TRBV18 and TRBJ2-7; D unresolved. The germline V and J ends were trimmed by 3 bases and 6 bases, with 12 bases remaining between them. The CDR3 totals 13 residues. CDR1 is KGHSH and CDR2 is LQKENI in the germline V gene. The CDR3 is CASSPGQVREQYF. CDR3 nucleotides: TGTGCCAGCTCACCTGGCCAGGTTCGCGAGCAGTACTTC.

This chain joins TRBV4-1 and TRBJ2-1; no clear D gene. CDR1 is MGHRA and CDR2 is YSYEKL in the germline V gene. V was trimmed by 1 base and J by 7 bases, leaving 8 bases between them. The CDR3 covers 13 residues. The CDR3 DNA sequence: TGCGCCAGCAGCCAAGTCCTCCCTAATGAGCAGTTCTTC. It translates to CASSQVLPNEQFF.

This clone has more than one count but fewer than ten. This rearrangement joins TRBV30 to TRBJ2-5, with a weak D call TRBD2 (6 bases). Germline V gene data show CDR1 as GTSNPN and CDR2 as SVGIG (reference sequence). V shed 5 bases and J shed 5 bases, with 9 bases lying between them. The CDR3 length is 11 residues. Written as DNA, the CDR3 is TGTGCCTGGGAGGGGAGGGAGACCCAGTACTTC. This sequence encodes CAWEGRETQYF.

The chain carries TRBV29-1 and TRBJ1-2, with 10 bases that match TRBD1. The CDR3 length is 15 residues. The J segment lost 2 bases and the V segment lost 6 bases, leaving 9 bases of the junction unmatched. Looked up from germline, CDR1 is SQVTM and CDR2 is ANQGSEA. CDR3: CSVAGGDRGNYGYTF. The CDR3 DNA follows: TGCAGCGTGGCCGGAGGGGACAGGGGAAACTATGGCTACACCTTC.

This clone was detected only a few times. The chain employs TRBV28 and TRBJ2-7, with D perhaps matching TRBD2 (5 bases). Germline V gene data show CDR1 as MDHEN and CDR2 as SYDVKM. The V gene lost 3 bases and the J gene lost 3 bases, with 15 bases spanning the gap. This CDR3 comprises 15 residues. The CDR3 bases are TGTGCCAGCAGTTTCCCCCGGACTGGGAGCTACGAGCAGTACTTC. Its protein product is CASSFPRTGSYEQYF. Looking up the rest from reference TRBV28 and TRBJ2-7 gives the full variable domain: DVKVTQSSRYLVKRTGEKVFLECVQDMDHENMFWYRQDPGLGLRLIYFSYDVKMKEKGDIPEGYSVSREKKERFSLILESASTNQTSMYLCASSFPRTGSYEQYFGPGTRLTVT.

In this sample, this clone turned up a few times. The chain couples TRBV6-6 to TRBJ1-6; possible D gene TRBD1, 5 bases. The CDR3 contains 16 residues. V was pared by 1 base and J by 10 bases, with 17 bases between. Looked up from germline, CDR1 is MNHNY and CDR2 is SVGAGI (reference sequence). The CDR3 protein is CASSYYLSGANSPLHF. The DNA of the CDR3 is TGTGCCAGCAGTTACTATTTGAGTGGGGCCAACTCACCCCTCCACTTT.

The count of this clone is one. The chain combines TRBV5-4 with TRBJ1-4, with 8 bases aligning to TRBD1. CDR1 and CDR2 (germline): SGHNT, YYREEE (reference sequence). V shed 5 bases and J 6 bases; nucleotides not matched to a gene: 9. The CDR3 is 15 residues long. The CDR3 spells CASSVSGTGYEKLFF. The CDR3 nucleotides are TGTGCCAGCAGTGTGTCCGGGACAGGTTATGAAAAACTGTTTTTT.

CDR3 sequence reads: CASRGQGTYEQYF. The CDR3 DNA reads as TGTGCTAGTCGGGGACAGGGCACCTACGAGCAGTACTTC. The genes are TRBV12-5 and TRBJ2-7, with 9 bases that match TRBD1. V gave up 8 bases and J gave up 2 bases; unmatched junction bases: 4. The CDR3 spans 13 residues. Germline V gene sequence: CDR1 LGHNT, CDR2 FRNRAP.

The chain recombines TRBV7-9 with TRBJ2-3; 9 bases are a match to TRBD1. Germline CDR1 is SEHNR and CDR2 is FQNEAQ (reference sequence). V lost 5 bases and J lost 1; bases outside the gene matches: 7. The CDR3 is made up of 16 amino acids. The CDR3, as DNA: TGTGCCAGCAGCCTAGGGACAGGGATTCGCACAGATACGCAGTATTTT. Translation gives CASSLGTGIRTDTQYF.

This chain connects TRBV5-4 to TRBJ2-3; 8 bases fit TRBD1. Trimming at V came to 3 bases and at J to 5 bases, leaving 14 bases not matched to a gene. This CDR3 region has 17 residues. The germline CDR1 and CDR2 sequences are SGHNT and YYREEE (reference sequence). This chain's CDR3 is CASSYFRVGQGGDTQYF. The CDR3 nucleotides read TGTGCCAGCAGCTATTTTCGGGTAGGACAGGGTGGAGATACGCAGTATTTT.

V and J are TRBV30 and TRBJ1-1; no firm D call. The V gene's germline CDR1 is GTSNPN and CDR2 SVGIG (reference sequence). The CDR3 length is 14 residues. Trimming removed 4 bases at V and 0 bases at J, with 12 bases between. CDR3 loop: CAWTPLLLNTEAFF. The CDR3 nucleotides are TGTGCCTGGACCCCACTACTTCTGAACACTGAAGCTTTCTTT.

The rearrangement uses TRBV29-1 and TRBJ2-1, with D possibly being TRBD2 (6 bases). The V and J ends lost 4 bases and 6 bases respectively, with 13 bases between them. Germline assignment: CDR1 SQVTM and CDR2 ANQGSEA. The CDR3 totals 13 residues. The CDR3 DNA reads as TGCAGCGTTGTTAGGGGAGGCGGCAATGAGCAGTTCTTC. Protein product: CSVVRGGGNEQFF.

V is TRBV7-3 and J is TRBJ1-1; D remains unclear. V was cut by 2 bases and J by 4 bases, with 8 bases left in between. In germline, CDR1 is SGHTA, CDR2 FQGTGA. This CDR3 region has 13 residues. CDR3 in DNA: TGTGCCAGCAGCTTACAGGTTGGCACTGAAGCTTTCTTT. Its translation: CASSLQVGTEAFF. The full variable domain, in which reference TRBV7-3 and TRBJ1-1 provide the parts outside the CDR3, is GAGVSQTPSNKVTEKGKYVELRCDPISGHTALYWYRQSLGQGPEFLIYFQGTGAADDSGLPNDRFFAVRPEGSVSTLKIQRTERGDSAVYLCASSLQVGTEAFFGQGTRLTVV.

The rearrangement links TRBV5-4 to TRBJ2-5; 14 bases agree with TRBD2. The CDR3 sequence is 15 residues long. In germline, CDR1 is SGHNT, CDR2 YYREEE (reference sequence). With V trimmed by 6 bases and J by 3 bases, 4 bases remained unmatched. This chain's CDR3 is CASMMGLAGEETQYF. CDR3 DNA: TGTGCCAGCATGATGGGACTAGCGGGGGAAGAGACCCAGTACTTC.

This clone came up once. The chain couples TRBV11-2 to TRBJ2-5, with D perhaps matching TRBD1 (7 bases). The V and J ends lost 1 base and 5 bases respectively, with 14 bases between them. CDR1 is SGHAT, CDR2 FQNNGV, per germline. The CDR3 runs to 15 residues. The CDR3 region is CASSLGRGESETQYF. For the CDR3, the DNA is TGTGCCAGCAGCTTAGGCAGGGGGGAAAGTGAGACCCAGTACTTC.

This clone was seen a handful of times. This sequence joins TRBV9 and TRBJ2-2, with 8 positions matching TRBD1. Germline V gene data show CDR1 as SGDLS and CDR2 as YYNGEE. The CDR3 length is 18 residues. V lost 4 bases to trimming and J lost 4 bases; unmatched junction nucleotides: 15. The DNA of the CDR3 is TGTGCCAGCAGCCCCAGAAGGGCAGGGGGCGTTGTCACCGGGGAGCTGTTTTTT. Protein: CASSPRRAGGVVTGELFF.

This chain uses TRBV18 with TRBJ1-6; D unclear. There are 13 residues in the CDR3. Trimming removed 2 bases from V and 7 bases from J, with 6 bases in between. CDR1 and CDR2 from the germline V gene are KGHSH and LQKENI. The CDR3 loop is CASSPSRNSPLHF. Here the CDR3 DNA reads TGTGCCAGCTCACCAAGTCGGAATTCACCCCTCCACTTT.